This T cell receptor beta chain appears in the sequencing data of a study of T cells after yellow fever vaccination. There are 14 residues in the CDR3. Germline CDR1 and CDR2: LGHDT and YNNKEL (reference sequence). Trimming took off 4 bases at V and 0 bases at J, with 9 bases between the two ends. On this clonotype: Its matching antigen is unknown.

Study results and caveats: Reappearing after the booster were most of the clones from primary vaccination (almost 97% CD4, 70% to 90% CD8). By day 5 rather than day 15, the secondary response had peaked, though it was weaker.

UMIs were added to TCR cDNA along with a universal primer site when it was made by 5'RACE template switching. A single record per CDR3 protein comes from TCRdb applying MiXCR to the 5' RACE reads. This table holds 450,000 to 650,000 distinct CDR3 sequences, 21% found once. This rearrangement joins TRBV3-1 to TRBJ1-2; D is uncertain. The sequencing used PBMCs, collected approximately 22 days after the first yellow fever vaccination. This clonotype was sampled from a man between 18 and 29 years old who received the YFV17D yellow fever vaccine. CDR3 DNA sequence: TGTGCCAGCAGCCGGGGAACCGCTAACTATGGCTACACCTTC. This encodes CASSRGTANYGYTF.